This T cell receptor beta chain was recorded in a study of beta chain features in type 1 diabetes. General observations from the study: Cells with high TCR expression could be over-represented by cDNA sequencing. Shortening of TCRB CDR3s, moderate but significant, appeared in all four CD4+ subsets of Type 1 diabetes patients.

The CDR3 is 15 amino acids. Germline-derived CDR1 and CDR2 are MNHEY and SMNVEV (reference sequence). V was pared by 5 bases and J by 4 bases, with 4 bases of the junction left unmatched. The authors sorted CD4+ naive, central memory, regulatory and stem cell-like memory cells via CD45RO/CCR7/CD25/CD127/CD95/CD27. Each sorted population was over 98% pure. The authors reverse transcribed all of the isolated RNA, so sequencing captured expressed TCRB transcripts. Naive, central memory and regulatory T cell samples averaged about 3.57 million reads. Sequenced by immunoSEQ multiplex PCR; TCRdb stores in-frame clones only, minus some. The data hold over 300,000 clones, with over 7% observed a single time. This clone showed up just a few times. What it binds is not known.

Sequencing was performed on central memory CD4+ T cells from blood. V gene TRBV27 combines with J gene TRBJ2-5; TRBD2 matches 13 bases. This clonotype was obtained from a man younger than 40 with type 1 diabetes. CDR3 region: CASSLRTSGGETQYF. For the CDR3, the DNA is TGTGCCAGCAGTCTTCGGACTAGCGGGGGAGAGACCCAGTACTTC.